The text below deals with one T cell receptor (beta chain). Its specificity is unknown. This sample was included in a study of CXCR3-negative and CXCR3-positive naive CD8 T cells. Study-level findings and limits: CXCR3 expression partially decreased after cryopreservation; most assays used fresh PBMCs. Memory cells differed in TRBV-TRBJ usage, but naive CXCR3-negative and CXCR3-positive cells had similar usage. When CXCR3-positive naive cells were set against CXCR3-negative naive cells, the former had more hydrophobic TRB CDR3s. Both of the naive subsets showed about the same high diversity, but memory CD8+ cells had much less.

Germline-derived CDR1 and CDR2 are SGHAT and FQNNGV. This CDR3 contains 18 residues. UMI-labeled TRB cDNA libraries were prepared by 5' RACE. One entry per CDR3 protein, without DNA, is what TCRdb gives after re-calling the 5' RACE reads. The sample's table shows about 70,000 distinct CDR3 sequences. Material: naive CXCR3+ CD8+ T cells from blood. Noted subset: CD45RO-CCR7+CD27+CD95- naive CD8+ T cells expressing CXCR3 (TNR3+). The chain has TRBV11-2 and TRBJ2-3; there is no DNA to check the TCRdb D call of TRBD2. The sequence came from a human donor in good health. Some clones in this sample may be carry-over from other donors' samples. The CDR3 sequence: CASSLEFLGGGAKDTQYF.